This entry concerns a single T cell receptor (beta chain). The antigen remains unidentified. RNA transcripts were the template for amplifying TCR beta CDR3 regions. In the first-round RT-PCR of the TCR CDR3, the HTBI primer set was used. TCRdb reprocessed the multiplex PCR reads with MiXCR, giving one entry per CDR3 protein. Seen here are roughly 500,000 distinct CDR3 sequences, roughly 45% observed once, and the top ten hold about 45%. The CDR3 spans 15 residues. Unmatched junction bases numbered 3, after V lost 2 bases and J lost 3 bases. Germline assignment: CDR1 SGHRS and CDR2 YFSETQ. Investigators excluded patients with uncontrolled infection, other autoimmune disease, pregnancy or lactation. The data were taken from a study of T cells in Graves' hyperthyroidism and ophthalmopathy. Study-level results: Using 13 V-J features, a model discriminated ophthalmopathy from stable hyperthyroidism.

The chain joins TRBV5-1 to TRBJ2-2; the match to TRBD1 covers 8 bases. This TCR was sampled from an adult woman with Graves' disease, either hyperthyroidism or ophthalmopathy (not recorded which). The sequenced material came from peripheral blood or thyroid tissue (not recorded which). CDR3 bases: TGCGCCAGCAGCTTCAGGGGGCGAGACACCGGGGAGCTGTTTTTT. Translated: CASSFRGRDTGELFF.